These 32 T cell receptor beta chains originate from one sample sequenced in a study of blood T cell repertoires in COVID-19. Profiling relied on immunoSEQ multiplex PCR, and the TCRdb table lists in-frame clones only, not all of them. Found here are fewer than 450,000 clones, approximately 90% of them singletons; the top ten hold about 3.5%. The specimen sequenced was peripheral blood. The receptors were sampled from a woman aged 18-30 years who had recovered from COVID-19.

The rearrangement links TRBV12-5 to TRBJ2-7; TRBD1 is a possible D gene (5 bases). The V end was cut by 3 bases, the J end by 2 bases, with 11 bases between. Germline CDR1 reads LGHNT; CDR2 reads FRNRAP. The CDR3 length is 14 residues. CDR3 bases: TGTGCTAGTGGTTTCTATGACAGTACCTACGAGCAGTACGTC. This translates into CASGFYDSTYEQYV.

V and J are TRBV24-1 and TRBJ2-5; 7 bases map to TRBD1. Losses at the gene ends were 1 base for V and 4 bases for J; bases not matched to a gene: 11. This CDR3 contains 17 residues. Germline V CDR1 and CDR2: KGHDR, SFDVKD. CDR3 protein: CATSDLALRGGAETQYF. In nucleotides, the CDR3 is TGTGCCACCAGTGATTTAGCCCTTAGAGGGGGCGCAGAGACCCAGTACTTC.

This clone was observed a single time. The chain links TRBV27 to TRBJ2-3; tentatively, D is TRBD1 (5 bases). This CDR3 is 14 amino acids long. Germline CDR1 reads MNHEY; CDR2 reads SMNVEV (reference sequence). With 3 bases removed from V and 0 bases from J, the gap between germline ends came to 7 bases. The DNA for the CDR3 is TGTGCCAGCAGTTTGTGGGGCAGCACAGATACGCAGTATTTT. Translated, it gives CASSLWGSTDTQYF.

The chain carries TRBV7-9 and TRBJ1-2, with D possibly TRBD1 on 5 matching bases. V lost 4 bases and J 6 bases, leaving 18 bases between the germline ends. The CDR3 loop spans 15 amino acids. From germline, CDR1 is SEHNR and CDR2 FQNEAQ (reference sequence). The CDR3 region is CASSSEAGQINGYTF. The CDR3 nucleotides are TGTGCCAGCAGCTCCGAGGCAGGGCAAATAAATGGCTACACCTTC.

The genes are TRBV24-1 and TRBJ2-3; D may be TRBD1 (7 bases). The germline V gene has CDR1 KGHDR and CDR2 SFDVKD. The CDR3 runs 16 residues. V was trimmed by 4 bases and J by 0 bases, leaving 13 bases between them. CDR3 sequence (DNA): TGTGCCACCAGTGACCTGACAGGGACTAGCACAGATACGCAGTATTTT. Amino acid sequence: CATSDLTGTSTDTQYF.

The V gene is TRBV14, the J gene TRBJ2-6; perhaps TRBD2 as D (6 bases). V was shortened by 2 bases and J by 2 bases, with 10 bases between the two germline ends. The germline CDR1 and CDR2 sequences are SGHDN and FVKESK. The CDR3 totals 16 residues. DNA for the CDR3: TGTGCCAGCAGCCAACAGGGAGGAGCTGGGGCCAACGTCCTGACTTTC. Residues: CASSQQGGAGANVLTF.

This sequence joins TRBV5-6 and TRBJ2-5; TRBD2 agrees at 9 bases. Germline CDR1 and CDR2: SGHDT and YYEEEE. The CDR3 spans 16 residues. The V segment lost 2 bases and the J segment 5 bases; nucleotides outside the gene matches: 10. DNA for the CDR3: TGTGCCAGCAGCTTTTCGGGCAGCGGGAGGAGGGAGACCCAGTACTTC. As protein: CASSFSGSGRRETQYF.

This chain links TRBV14 with TRBJ2-7, with D tentatively TRBD2 (7 bases). The CDR3 loop spans 12 amino acids. CDR1 is SGHDN and CDR2 is FVKESK in the germline V gene. The ends were cut back, 5 bases at V and 9 bases at J, with 14 bases in the middle. The CDR3 sequence is CASSSGGPRQYV. The CDR3 DNA is TGTGCCAGCAGCTCCGGGGGGCCTCGGCAGTACGTC.

This chain uses TRBV9 with TRBJ2-5, with TRBD2 matching over 7 bases. There are 18 residues in the CDR3. Germline V gene sequence: CDR1 SGDLS, CDR2 YYNGEE. The junction had 15 bases not matched to a gene; V was cut back by 0 bases and J by 4 bases. The CDR3 loop reads CASSVALGGGRDRETQYF. DNA of the CDR3: TGTGCCAGCAGCGTAGCTTTGGGGGGAGGGAGAGATCGAGAGACCCAGTACTTC.

The chain links TRBV12-5 to TRBJ1-3; D possibly corresponds to TRBD1 (6 bases). Germline CDR1 and CDR2: LGHNT and FRNRAP. The CDR3 contains 15 residues. Trimming removed 1 base from V and 1 base from J, with 8 bases in between. The CDR3 nucleotides are TGTGCTAGTGGTTTGGGAGGGGGTTCTGGAAACACCATATATTTT. This gives the protein CASGLGGGSGNTIYF.

The CDR3 DNA follows: TGTGCCAGCATTAGGACAGGGATGGAGAATGAGCAGTTCTTC. Its protein product is CASIRTGMENEQFF. The rearrangement uses TRBV7-2 and TRBJ2-1; 8 nucleotides align to TRBD1. J gave up 7 bases and V 7 bases, and 9 bases lay outside the gene matches. Germline V CDR1 and CDR2: SGHTA, FQGNSA. This CDR3 contains 14 residues.

V and J are TRBV18 and TRBJ2-4; TRBD1 agrees at 10 bases. CDR1 and CDR2 (germline): KGHSH, LQKENI. V lost 4 bases to trimming and J lost 5 bases; unmatched junction nucleotides: 8. The CDR3 loop spans 16 amino acids. This CDR3 reads CASSRRADRGQNIQYF. As DNA, the CDR3 is TGTGCCAGCTCACGTAGAGCTGACAGGGGGCAAAACATTCAGTACTTC.

The genes are TRBV11-2 and TRBJ2-7; 7 positions agree with TRBD2. From germline, CDR1 is SGHAT and CDR2 FQNNGV. The V and J ends lost 2 bases and 4 bases, in that order; junction bases with no gene match: 5. CDR3 length equals 14 residues. CDR3 residues: CASSLRSGPYEQYV. The CDR3 nucleotides read TGTGCCAGCAGCTTACGTAGCGGGCCTTACGAGCAGTACGTC.

The chain uses TRBV7-9 and TRBJ2-3; TRBD2 agrees at 9 bases. Trimming at V came to 6 bases and at J to 4 bases, leaving 14 bases not matched to a gene. Germline assignment: CDR1 SEHNR and CDR2 FQNEAQ (reference sequence). The CDR3 is made up of 17 amino acids. CDR3 coding DNA: TGTGCCAGCAGACCTGGCCGCTTGGCGGGAGGGGCAGATACGCAGTATTTT. This gives the protein CASRPGRLAGGADTQYF.

V is TRBV5-6 and J is TRBJ1-2, with 7 bases identical to TRBD1. The CDR3 is made up of 16 amino acids. The germline gives CDR1 SGHDT, CDR2 YYEEEE. Losses at the gene ends were 9 bases for V and 5 bases for J; bases not matched to a gene: 19. Here the CDR3 DNA reads TGTGCCACGAAAGGACAGGCACCAGCTAAGTGGTATGGCTACACCTTC. This codes for CATKGQAPAKWYGYTF.

The CDR3 nucleotides read TGTGCCAGCAGCTTAGTAGCGGGACCCCCGGATACGCAGTATTTT. Protein: CASSLVAGPPDTQYF. The chain has TRBV11-2 and TRBJ2-3, with TRBD2 matching over 8 bases. The CDR3 covers 15 residues. Germline CDR1 reads SGHAT; CDR2 reads FQNNGV. The trim removed 1 base at V and 6 bases at J, leaving 6 bases unmatched.

V gene TRBV11-3 combines with J gene TRBJ2-3, with D maybe TRBD2 (6 bases). Germline CDR1 and CDR2: SGHNT and YENEEA. This CDR3 region has 15 residues. The germline V and J ends were trimmed by 1 base and 0 bases, with 8 bases remaining between them. CDR3 coding DNA: TGTGCCAGCAGCTTAGCGGGAGCTAGCACAGATACGCAGTATTTT. This sequence encodes CASSLAGASTDTQYF.

The rearrangement joins TRBV4-2 to TRBJ2-3, with 10 bases aligning to TRBD2. V lost 3 bases, J lost 4 bases, and 7 bases stayed unmatched. This CDR3 contains 16 residues. In germline, CDR1 is LGHNA, CDR2 YNFKEQ. CDR3 nucleotide sequence: TGTGCCAGCAGCCAGGAGCGGGAGGGCCTTTCAGATACGCAGTATTTT. Translating gives CASSQEREGLSDTQYF.

CDR3 protein: CASSGTSLAEQFF. The CDR3, as DNA: TGTGCCAGCAGTGGGACTAGCTTGGCTGAGCAGTTCTTC. The chain links TRBV7-2 to TRBJ2-1, with 9 bases fitting TRBD2. V was clipped by 6 bases and J by 9 bases; unmatched bases: 6. The CDR3 sequence is 13 residues long. Germline lookup yields CDR1 SGHTA and CDR2 FQGNSA.

The chain combines TRBV7-9 with TRBJ1-3; D gene ambiguous. This CDR3 region has 16 residues. CDR1 SEHNR and CDR2 FQNEAQ come from the germline V gene (reference sequence). Trimming left V 5 bases short and J 0 bases short, with 14 bases between. CDR3 sequence (DNA): TGTGCCAGCAGCCGTGGAGGGCTCTTCTCTGGAAACACCATATATTTT. As protein: CASSRGGLFSGNTIYF.

The chain combines TRBV25-1 with TRBJ1-1; 9 nucleotides align to TRBD1. V gave up 3 bases and J gave up 4 bases; unmatched junction bases: 6. Germline CDR1 is MGHDK and CDR2 is SYGVNS. This CDR3 is built from 15 residues. The DNA for the CDR3 is TGTGCCAGCAGTGAGCCACAGGGGGCGCCCACTGAAGCTTTCTTT. Amino acid sequence: CASSEPQGAPTEAFF.

This chain joins TRBV11-2 and TRBJ1-4; 8 bases line up with TRBD1. Trimming took 5 bases from V and 5 from J; bases not matched to a gene: 7. In germline, CDR1 is SGHAT, CDR2 FQNNGV. The CDR3 sequence is 15 residues long. CDR3 nucleotides: TGTGCCAGCAGCACCGACAGGGGATGGAATGAAAAACTGTTTTTT. It encodes CASSTDRGWNEKLFF.

The chain links TRBV6-5 to TRBJ2-1; D possibly corresponds to TRBD2 (6 bases). The CDR3 extends over 14 amino acids. Trimming left V 0 bases short and J 9 bases short, with 12 bases between. Germline assignment: CDR1 MNHEY and CDR2 SVGAGI. CDR3 loop: CASSYSLYGSEQFF. CDR3 nucleotide sequence: TGTGCCAGCAGTTACTCGTTGTACGGGAGTGAGCAGTTCTTC.

This chain connects TRBV28 to TRBJ1-6, with 8 bases identical to TRBD1. Germline V gene data show CDR1 as MDHEN and CDR2 as SYDVKM. Trimming cost V 2 bases and J 7 bases; bases outside gene matches: 7. The CDR3 consists of 16 residues. The CDR3 sequence: CASSLGTGGPNSPLHF. Here the CDR3 DNA reads TGTGCCAGCAGTTTAGGGACAGGAGGCCCAAATTCACCCCTCCACTTT.

Points on this clone: The sample holds other DNA sequences that translate to the same CDR3. The CDR3 bases are TGTGCCAGCAGGGGAGGAGGAGAGACCCAGTACTTC. Its translation is CASRGGGETQYF. The J gene is TRBJ2-5, the V gene TRBV27, with D perhaps matching TRBD2 (6 bases). The CDR3 consists of 12 residues. Germline CDR1 MNHEY, CDR2 SMNVEV (reference sequence). With 6 bases removed from V and 4 bases from J, the gap between germline ends came to 9 bases.

The chain employs TRBV6-2 or TRBV6-3 and TRBJ1-1; no definite D call. The CDR3 is made up of 14 amino acids. Trimming took off 6 bases at V and 1 base at J, with 12 bases between the two ends. Germline lookup yields CDR1 MNHEY and CDR2 SVGEGT. This CDR3 reads CASSPTTSNTEAFF. The CDR3 nucleotides are TGTGCCAGCAGCCCTACAACATCGAACACTGAAGCTTTCTTT.

The genes are TRBV4-3 and TRBJ1-1, with a possible D match to TRBD1 (6 bases). Germline CDR1 reads LGHNA; CDR2 reads YSLEER. This CDR3 is built from 14 residues. The ends were cut back, 0 bases at V and 7 bases at J, with 12 bases in the middle. CDR3 sequence reads: CASSQDQKGGEAFF. DNA of the CDR3: TGCGCCAGCAGCCAAGATCAGAAAGGGGGTGAAGCTTTCTTT.

This chain joins TRBV20-1 and TRBJ1-2; no definite D call. Trimming removed 3 bases from V and 8 bases from J, with 4 bases in between. Germline values: CDR1 DFQATT, CDR2 SNEGSKA (reference sequence). This CDR3 has 9 residues. The CDR3 sequence is CSASKGYTF. The CDR3 DNA reads as TGCAGTGCTAGCAAAGGCTACACCTTC.

This clone was detected only once. The chain uses TRBV30 and TRBJ2-3; 7 bases are shared with TRBD2. The germline V gene has CDR1 GTSNPN and CDR2 SVGIG (reference sequence). The CDR3 extends over 16 amino acids. Unmatched junction bases numbered 12, after V lost 2 bases and J lost 4 bases. The DNA for the CDR3 is TGTGCCTGGAGTCTTCTCGGCGGGAGAATTTCAGATACGCAGTATTTT. It codes for CAWSLLGGRISDTQYF.

The chain links TRBV6-6 to TRBJ2-6; D may be TRBD1 (6 bases). CDR1 and CDR2 (germline): MNHNY, SVGAGI (reference sequence). The V end lost 6 bases, the J end lost 0 bases, and 12 bases lay between the germline ends. The CDR3 extends over 16 amino acids. In DNA, the CDR3 is TGTGCCAGCAGGGACAGCTTCAGCTCTGGGGCCAACGTCCTGACTTTC. Translated: CASRDSFSSGANVLTF.

This chain uses TRBV9 with TRBJ2-2; the D gene is possibly TRBD2 (6 bases). The germline V gene encodes CDR1 SGDLS and CDR2 YYNGEE. The V gene lost 0 bases and the J gene lost 4 bases, with 13 bases spanning the gap. The CDR3 spans 16 residues. The chain's CDR3 is CASSVVAGRSTGELFF. The DNA of the CDR3 is TGTGCCAGCAGCGTAGTGGCGGGAAGGAGCACCGGGGAGCTGTTTTTT.

This chain uses TRBV7-9 with TRBJ2-1; D possibly corresponds to TRBD2 (6 bases). The CDR3 totals 13 residues. CDR1 is SEHNR and CDR2 is FQNEAQ in the germline V gene (reference sequence). V was cut by 3 bases and J by 7 bases, with 10 bases left in between. CDR3 coding DNA: TGTGCCAGCAGCTTGGGGGGAATAAATGAGCAGTTCTTC. Amino acid sequence: CASSLGGINEQFF.